These T cell receptor beta chains were read from a single sample in a study of STAT3 mutations in large granular lymphocyte leukemia. The method was immunoSEQ multiplex PCR; TCRdb's version includes in-frame clones alone and lacks a portion of them. Among around 33,000 clones listed, over 60% were seen once. Sequencing input: peripheral blood mononuclear cells. These receptors came from a woman aged 50 to 65 with T-cell large granular lymphocyte leukemia. Some clones in this sample may be carry-over from other donors' samples. Both conserved end residues are part of each CDR3. A D gene is named only where the DNA matches it firmly. The size entry is marked missing in some rows and otherwise reads once, few, many or a size class.

-,TRBV18,14,-,TRBJ2-5,CASSPYGEQETQYF,TGTGCCAGCTCACCCTACGGGGAGCAAGAGACCCAGTACTTC
-,TRBV10-2,12,once,TRBJ1-1,CASSESDTEAFF,TGCGCCAGCAGTGAGTCGGACACTGAAGCTTTCTTT
-,TRBV30,15,-,TRBJ1-2,CAWSVMGARGYGYTF,TGTGCCTGGAGTGTAATGGGGGCGCGGGGGTATGGCTACACCTTC
-,TRBV21-1,15,-,TRBJ2-1,CASSPRKWRLNEQFF,TGTGCCAGCAGCCCCCGCAAATGGCGACTCAATGAGCAGTTCTTC
-,TRBV28,16,-,TRBJ1-2,CASSFTRQARYYGYTF,TGTGCCAGCAGTTTCACCCGCCAGGCTAGGTACTATGGCTACACCTTC
TRBD2,TRBV5-1,16,-,TRBJ2-7,CASSLTPGLAVYEQYF,TGCGCCAGCAGCCTAACACCGGGACTAGCGGTCTACGAGCAGTACTTC
-,TRBV27,15,few,TRBJ2-7,CASRLNYGASYEQYF,TGTGCCAGCAGGCTTAATTACGGGGCGTCCTACGAGCAGTACTTC
-,TRBV7-9,14,-,TRBJ1-4,CASSSLGVNEKLFF,TGTGCCAGCAGCTCCCTCGGGGTTAATGAAAAACTGTTTTTT
TRBD1,TRBV28,12,-,TRBJ1-2,CASKTGVYGYTF,TGTGCCAGCAAAACAGGGGTCTATGGCTACACCTTC
-,TRBV28,12,-,TRBJ2-7,CASSLDLSEQYF,TGTGCCAGCAGCCTGGACCTCAGCGAGCAGTACTTC
-,TRBV28,13,few,TRBJ1-2,CASSSQGRGGYTF,TGTGCCAGCAGTTCGCAGGGGAGGGGAGGCTACACCTTC
-,TRBV27,15,-,TRBJ1-2,CASSFFNRPSAGYTF,TGTGCCAGCAGTTTCTTTAATAGGCCGAGTGCCGGCTACACCTTC
TRBD1,TRBV18,16,once,TRBJ2-4,CASSPPGQVFKNIQYF,TGTGCCAGCTCACCCCCGGGACAGGTCTTCAAAAACATTCAGTACTTC
-,TRBV4-2,15,-,TRBJ2-1,CASSQDEISGNEQFF,TGTGCCAGCAGCCAAGATGAGATTAGTGGCAATGAGCAGTTCTTC
-,TRBV28,15,-,TRBJ1-2,CASSPSSFTDYGYTF,TGTGCCAGCAGTCCATCCTCATTTACGGACTATGGCTACACCTTC
-,TRBV5-1,14,-,TRBJ2-2,CASESPTGSGELFF,TGCGCCAGCGAGTCCCCCACAGGGTCCGGGGAGCTGTTTTTT
TRBD1,TRBV5-1,17,-,TRBJ2-3,CASSLSLTGVSTDTQYF,TGCGCCAGCAGCTTGTCCCTGACAGGGGTCAGCACAGATACGCAGTATTTT
-,TRBV29-1,16,-,TRBJ2-4,CSVEGPGFGAKNIQYF,TGCAGCGTTGAAGGGCCGGGGTTTGGAGCCAAAAACATTCAGTACTTC
-,TRBV28,16,-,TRBJ1-5,CASSLSGSGPQETQHF,TGTGCCAGCAGTTTATCGGGCAGCGGGCCCCAGGAGACCCAGCATTTT
-,TRBV11-2,14,once,TRBJ2-7,CASSLGHLSYEQYF,TGTGCCAGCAGCTTAGGACACCTCTCCTACGAGCAGTACTTC
TRBD2,TRBV7-2,15,-,TRBJ2-7,CASSSTSGGPGEQYF,TGTGCCAGCAGCTCTACTAGCGGGGGCCCAGGCGAGCAGTACTTC
-,TRBV4-2,14,-,TRBJ2-3,CASSQGIGTDTQYF,TGTGCCAGCAGCCAGGGTATCGGGACAGATACGCAGTATTTT